The clone carrying this TCR beta chain was observed at least ten times. This sample is drawn from a study of neurological immune-mediated disorders. V trimming: 5 bases; J trimming: 4 bases; junction bases outside the gene matches: 6. CDR1 and CDR2 from the germline V gene are SEHNR and FQNEAQ (reference sequence). The CDR3 consists of 14 residues. A single record per CDR3 protein comes from TCRdb applying MiXCR to the 5' RACE reads. The sample lists under 45,000 distinct CDR3 sequences, about 2.3% seen once, with 2.4% in the top ten. Sequencing input: PBMCs. The chain carries TRBV7-9 and TRBJ1-1; 8 bases line up with TRBD1. This receptor was taken from a man aged 50-59 years with multiple sclerosis. The CDR3 nucleotides read TGTGCCAGCAGCAGGACAGGGACGGGCACTGAAGCTTTCTTT. Protein product: CASSRTGTGTEAFF. The full variable domain, with the rest looked up from reference TRBV7-9 and TRBJ1-1, is DTGVSQNPRHKITKRGQNVTFRCDPISEHNRLYWYRQTLGQGPEFLTYFQNEAQLEKSRLLSDRFSAERPKGSFSTLEIQRTEQGDSAMYLCASSRTGTGTEAFFGQGTRLTVV.